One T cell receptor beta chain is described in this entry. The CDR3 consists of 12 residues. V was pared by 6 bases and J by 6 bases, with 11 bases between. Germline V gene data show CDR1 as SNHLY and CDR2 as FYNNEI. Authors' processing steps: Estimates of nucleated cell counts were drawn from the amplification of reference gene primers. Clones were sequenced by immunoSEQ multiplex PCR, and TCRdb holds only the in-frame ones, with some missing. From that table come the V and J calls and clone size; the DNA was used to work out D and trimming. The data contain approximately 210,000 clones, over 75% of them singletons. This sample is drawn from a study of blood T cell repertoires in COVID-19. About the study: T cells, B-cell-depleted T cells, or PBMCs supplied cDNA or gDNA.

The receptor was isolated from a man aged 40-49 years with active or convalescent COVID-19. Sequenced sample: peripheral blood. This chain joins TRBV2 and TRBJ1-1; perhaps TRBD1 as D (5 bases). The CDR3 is CASRGEGAEAFF. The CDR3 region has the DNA TGTGCCAGCAGGGGGGAGGGCGCTGAAGCTTTCTTT.